One sample yielded the 14 T cell receptor beta chains listed below, sequenced in a study of T cells in Graves' hyperthyroidism and ophthalmopathy. There were TCR beta CDR3 regions amplified from RNA transcripts. The HTBI primer set served for first-round RT-PCR of the TCR CDR3. TCRdb redid the calling of the multiplex PCR reads with MiXCR, one entry per CDR3 protein. The sample yields roughly 380,000 distinct CDR3 sequences, 11% to 15% seen once. The sample consisted of blood. The receptor source for this set is a woman aged 55-75 years with Graves' hyperthyroidism.

The chain is built from TRBV28 and TRBJ2-3; no clear D gene. With 5 bases removed from V and 4 bases from J, the gap between germline ends came to 13 bases. CDR1 is MDHEN and CDR2 is SYDVKM in the germline V gene. This CDR3 spans 14 amino acids. The CDR3 loop reads CASSGTLGADTQYF. CDR3 DNA: TGTGCCAGCAGTGGCACCCTAGGTGCAGATACGCAGTATTTT.

V and J are TRBV3-1 and TRBJ1-2, with D tentatively TRBD1 (5 bases). The V end lost 3 bases, the J end lost 6 bases, and 20 bases lay between the germline ends. The germline gives CDR1 LGHDT, CDR2 YNNKEL (reference sequence). This CDR3 spans 16 amino acids. The CDR3 coding sequence is TGTGCCAGCAGCCACTGGGTTGATAGGGACGTCAATGGCTACACCTTC. It yields the protein CASSHWVDRDVNGYTF.

This clonotype was detected ten times or more. The rearrangement links TRBV7-3 to TRBJ2-1, with no clear D. This CDR3 contains 14 residues. Trimming removed 5 bases at V and 0 bases at J, with 8 bases between. Germline V gene sequence: CDR1 SGHTA, CDR2 FQGTGA. The CDR3 loop is CASSSAGSYNEQFF. DNA for the CDR3: TGTGCCAGCAGCAGTGCCGGCTCCTACAATGAGCAGTTCTTC. The full variable domain, completed using reference TRBV7-3 and TRBJ2-1, is GAGVSQTPSNKVTEKGKYVELRCDPISGHTALYWYRQSLGQGPEFLIYFQGTGAADDSGLPNDRFFAVRPEGSVSTLKIQRTERGDSAVYLCASSSAGSYNEQFFGPGTRLTVL.

Many counts were recorded for this clonotype. The genes are TRBV6-2 or TRBV6-3 and TRBJ2-7; 7 bases fit TRBD2. The CDR3 length is 14 residues. J gave up 2 bases and V 2 bases, and 3 bases lay outside the gene matches. Germline-derived CDR1 and CDR2 are MNHEY and SVGEGT. The CDR3 reads CASSYLGRTYEQYF. DNA of the CDR3: TGTGCCAGCAGTTACCTCGGGAGGACCTACGAGCAGTACTTC.

At least ten counts were recorded for this clonotype. This sequence joins TRBV2 and TRBJ2-7; a possible D gene is TRBD2 (5 bases). Trimming removed 4 bases at V and 3 bases at J, with 10 bases between. The length of the CDR3 is 13 residues. Germline V lookup: CDR1 SNHLY, CDR2 FYNNEI. Here the CDR3 reads CASSASRGYEQYF. CDR3 nucleotides: TGTGCCAGCAGTGCGTCTCGGGGCTACGAGCAGTACTTC.

This clonotype has more than one count but fewer than ten. The chain carries TRBV11-2 and TRBJ2-7, with 10 positions matching TRBD2. From germline, CDR1 is SGHAT and CDR2 FQNNGV. The CDR3 has 16 amino acids. J lost 2 bases, V lost 1 base, and 5 bases had no gene match. CDR3 nucleotide sequence: TGTGCCAGCAGCTTAGTTGGCCTAGCGGGAGCCTACGAGCAGTACTTC. Translated, it gives CASSLVGLAGAYEQYF.

This clonotype was counted a few times. The chain links TRBV6-1 to TRBJ2-6; no clear D. This CDR3 is 15 amino acids long. CDR1 is MNHNS, CDR2 SASEGT, per germline. Between the trimmed V and J ends, which lost 2 bases and 1 base, there was a span of 6 bases. CDR3 DNA sequence: TGTGCCAGCAGTGAAATTCGTTCTGGGGCCAACGTCCTGACTTTC. Protein sequence: CASSEIRSGANVLTF.

This clonotype was picked up a small number of times. The CDR3 region is CASTVEGPLHF. In nucleotides, the CDR3 is TGTGCCAGCACGGTCGAGGGGCCGCTACATTTT. J is TRBJ1-5 and V is TRBV6-1; D is possibly TRBD1 (5 bases). The CDR3 is made up of 11 amino acids. Trimming removed 7 bases at V and 16 bases at J, with 17 bases between. Germline V gene sequence: CDR1 MNHNS, CDR2 SASEGT.

The chain couples TRBV24-1 to TRBJ1-4; 8 bases align to TRBD1. Germline lookup yields CDR1 KGHDR and CDR2 SFDVKD. The junction had 5 bases not matched to a gene; V was cut back by 4 bases and J by 5 bases. The CDR3 consists of 15 residues. CDR3 sequence (DNA): TGTGCCACCAGTGAGCGACAGGGGTGGAATGAAAAACTGTTTTTT. Translating gives CATSERQGWNEKLFF.

This clonotype showed up many times. J is TRBJ2-5 and V is TRBV7-3, with D possibly being TRBD1 or TRBD2 (5 bases each). Trimming took 11 bases from V and 0 from J, leaving 16 bases between them. In germline, CDR1 is SGHTA, CDR2 FQGTGA. There are 14 residues in the CDR3. CDR3: CASSRGTDQETQYF. DNA for the CDR3: TGTGCCTCCTCGCGAGGGACGGACCAAGAGACCCAGTACTTC.

There are many counts of this clonotype. The chain is built from TRBV7-8 and TRBJ2-3, with D unclear. The V end was cut by 5 bases, the J end by 4 bases, with 7 bases between. This CDR3 contains 12 residues. CDR1 and CDR2 from the germline V gene are SGHVS and FQNEAQ. The CDR3: CASSPYPDTQYF. As DNA, the CDR3 is TGTGCCAGCAGCCCATACCCAGATACGCAGTATTTT.

J is TRBJ2-7 and V is TRBV2; no reliable D call. Per the germline V gene, CDR1 is SNHLY and CDR2 is FYNNEI. CDR3 length: 12 amino acids. The V and J ends lost 7 bases and 2 bases respectively, with 9 bases between them. The CDR3 protein is CASKSGAYEQYF. CDR3 coding DNA: TGTGCCAGCAAGTCCGGAGCCTACGAGCAGTACTTC.

There are many counts of this clonotype. The chain couples TRBV7-9 to TRBJ2-5, with 7 bases aligning to TRBD1. Germline CDR1 and CDR2: SEHNR and FQNEAQ (reference sequence). J was trimmed by 2 bases and V by 5 bases; bases with no gene match: 5. The CDR3 runs 14 residues. The CDR3 DNA reads TGTGCCAGCAGCGGGGGACAGATACAAGAGACCCAGTACTTC. Translated: CASSGGQIQETQYF.

V gene TRBV6-1 combines with J gene TRBJ2-7; D is possibly TRBD2 (6 bases). This CDR3 region has 14 residues. From germline, CDR1 is MNHNS and CDR2 SASEGT. The V end lost 6 bases, the J end lost 1 base, and 13 bases lay between the germline ends. CDR3 sequence reads: CASRELGGSYEQYF. CDR3 nucleotide sequence: TGTGCCAGCAGAGAGCTAGGAGGGTCCTACGAGCAGTACTTC.